Listed here are 23 T cell receptor beta chains from one sample, sequenced in a study of shared clonotypes between healthy human individuals. The table came from immunoSEQ multiplex PCR; TCRdb's copy has only in-frame clones and leaves some out. The table has about 560,000 clones, around 81% seen once. The sample was PBMCs. These receptors came from a woman in her 40s in good health. Some clones in this sample may be carry-over from other donors' samples.

This clone was counted between two and nine times. This rearrangement joins TRBV10-3 to TRBJ1-5; the D is unclear. The V and J ends lost 0 bases and 3 bases respectively, with 12 bases between them. CDR1 and CDR2 (germline): ENHRY, SYGVKD. The CDR3 runs to 16 residues. The CDR3 coding sequence is TGTGCCATCAGTGAGTCAGGAACAGCCCTCAATCAGCCCCAGCATTTT. It specifies CAISESGTALNQPQHF.

This clone has at least ten counts. The chain carries TRBV5-1 and TRBJ2-7; 7 bases are shared with TRBD1. CDR1 is SGHRS, CDR2 YFSETQ, per germline. Trimming cost V 4 bases and J 7 bases; bases outside gene matches: 11. The CDR3 sequence is 14 residues long. The CDR3 region is CASSPTRQGWEQYF. The DNA of the CDR3 is TGCGCCAGCAGCCCTACCAGACAGGGTTGGGAGCAGTACTTC. Together with reference TRBV5-1 and TRBJ2-7, the CDR3 gives the full variable domain: KAGVTQTPRYLIKTRGQQVTLSCSPISGHRSVSWYQQTPGQGLQFLFEYFSETQRNKGNFPGRFSGRQFSNSRSEMNVSTLELGDSALYLCASSPTRQGWEQYFGPGTRLTVT.

The CDR3 loop is CASSFLPQETQYF. The CDR3 DNA reads TGTGCCAGCAGCTTCCTCCCACAAGAGACCCAGTACTTC. This chain joins TRBV7-3 and TRBJ2-5; D unclear. Germline V gene sequence: CDR1 SGHTA, CDR2 FQGTGA. V lost 3 bases and J lost 2, with 7 bases in between. This CDR3 is 13 amino acids long. The entire variable domain, with the rest obtained from reference TRBV7-3 and TRBJ2-5, is as follows: GAGVSQTPSNKVTEKGKYVELRCDPISGHTALYWYRQSLGQGPEFLIYFQGTGAADDSGLPNDRFFAVRPEGSVSTLKIQRTERGDSAVYLCASSFLPQETQYFGPGTRLLVL.

The V and J genes are TRBV11-2 and TRBJ2-5; 7 bases are shared with TRBD2. The germline V gene encodes CDR1 SGHAT and CDR2 FQNNGV. This CDR3 spans 14 amino acids. V lost 7 bases, J lost 5 bases, and 10 bases stayed unmatched. CDR3 amino acids: CASTPDGGWETQYF. In nucleotides, the CDR3 is TGTGCCAGCACCCCCGACGGGGGGTGGGAGACCCAGTACTTC.

This clone was observed once. The J gene is TRBJ2-1, the V gene TRBV21-1; the table's TRBD2 call for D was not verified on the DNA. TRBV21-1 is an annotated pseudogene. CDR3 length: 14 residues. Written as DNA, the CDR3 is TGTGCCAGCAGCAAAGGGGCTAGCCCCGGTGAGCAGTTCTTC. Encoded protein: CASSKGASPGEQFF.

This clone was seen once. The CDR3 sequence: CAWSVGGANGYTF. DNA of the CDR3: TGTGCCTGGAGTGTAGGGGGGGCTAATGGCTACACCTTC. The chain joins TRBV30 to TRBJ1-2; perhaps TRBD1 as D (6 bases). The CDR3 loop spans 13 amino acids. Germline V gives CDR1 GTSNPN, CDR2 SVGIG (reference sequence). Trimming took 0 bases from V and 6 from J, leaving 11 bases between them.

The chain uses TRBV28 and TRBJ2-4; 9 positions agree with TRBD1. CDR3 length: 16 residues. The germline V gene encodes CDR1 MDHEN and CDR2 SYDVKM. The J segment lost 8 bases and the V segment lost 4 bases, leaving 12 bases of the junction unmatched. CDR3 nucleotide sequence: TGTGCCAGCAGTTCCTGGGACAGGGCCGGGGGGTACATTCAGTACTTC. Encoded protein: CASSSWDRAGGYIQYF.

J is TRBJ2-2 and V is TRBV5-4, with D maybe TRBD2 (5 bases). In germline, CDR1 is SGHNT, CDR2 YYREEE (reference sequence). The V end was cut by 3 bases, the J end by 6 bases, with 18 bases between. The CDR3 consists of 16 residues. The DNA for the CDR3 is TGTGCCAGCAGCTCCCCGAAACTAGTAAACGCCGGGGAGCTGTTTTTT. Its protein is CASSSPKLVNAGELFF.

This clone came up once. This chain uses TRBV7-3 with TRBJ2-7; 9 bases map to TRBD2. The CDR3 runs 16 residues. V shed 5 bases and J 4 bases; nucleotides not matched to a gene: 12. Germline V gene sequence: CDR1 SGHTA, CDR2 FQGTGA. CDR3 in amino acids: CASSPQGSGSPYEQYF. The CDR3 DNA reads as TGTGCCAGCAGCCCCCAGGGTAGCGGGAGCCCTTACGAGCAGTACTTC.

With respect to this clone: A far larger clone is only one base removed, so a read error is likely. The chain employs TRBV28 and TRBJ2-7; TRBD2 might be the D (5 bases). CDR1 and CDR2 (germline): MDHEN, SYDVKM. Between the trimmed V and J ends, which lost 1 base and 3 bases, there was a span of 28 bases. The CDR3 is 20 amino acids. Here the CDR3 DNA reads TGTGCCAGCAGTTTATTTCCGGGGTCTAATTTCGAATTGGAGAGCTACGAGCAGTACTTC. Its translation: CASSLFPGSNFELESYEQYF.

The chain has TRBV4-1 and TRBJ2-1; the D gene is possibly TRBD2 (6 bases). The germline V gene encodes CDR1 MGHRA and CDR2 YSYEKL. Trimming cost V 0 bases and J 4 bases, with 10 bases left between them. This CDR3 has 15 residues. The chain's CDR3 is CASSQDTGEYNEQFF. DNA for the CDR3: TGCGCCAGCAGCCAAGATACGGGAGAGTACAATGAGCAGTTCTTC.

The chain joins TRBV19 to TRBJ2-2; no definite D call. Per the germline V gene, CDR1 is LNHDA and CDR2 is SQIVND (reference sequence). CDR3 length equals 12 residues. The germline V and J ends were trimmed by 4 bases and 4 bases, with 4 bases remaining between them. The CDR3 sequence: CASSTTTGELFF. The CDR3 DNA sequence: TGTGCCAGTAGTACTACCACCGGGGAGCTGTTTTTT.

The chain recombines TRBV5-1 with TRBJ2-3, with D tentatively TRBD1 (8 bases). The V end lost 4 bases, the J end lost 0 bases, and 18 bases lay between the germline ends. The V gene's germline CDR1 is SGHRS and CDR2 YFSETQ. The length of the CDR3 is 17 residues. CDR3 DNA: TGCGCCAGCAGCAGGACAGGGACTACTCCCAGCACAGATACGCAGTATTTT. Its translation is CASSRTGTTPSTDTQYF.

This clone was observed at least ten times. J is TRBJ1-2 and V is TRBV5-6; 10 bases are shared with TRBD1. The junction had 5 bases not matched to a gene; V was cut back by 0 bases and J by 6 bases. Looked up from germline, CDR1 is SGHDT and CDR2 is YYEEEE. The CDR3 sequence is 15 residues long. Here the CDR3 DNA reads TGTGCCAGCAGCTTGGTGACAGGGACAGGGGATGGCTACACCTTC. Residues: CASSLVTGTGDGYTF.

This chain links TRBV28 with TRBJ1-5, with 11 bases matching TRBD1. V was clipped by 6 bases and J by 5 bases; unmatched bases: 12. Germline V CDR1 and CDR2: MDHEN, SYDVKM. CDR3 length equals 17 residues. CDR3 DNA sequence: TGTGCCAGCAGCTTTTCCCCCGGGACAGGGGGTTATCAGCCCCAGCATTTT. Translation gives CASSFSPGTGGYQPQHF. Filled out from reference TRBV28 and TRBJ1-5, the complete variable domain reads DVKVTQSSRYLVKRTGEKVFLECVQDMDHENMFWYRQDPGLGLRLIYFSYDVKMKEKGDIPEGYSVSREKKERFSLILESASTNQTSMYLCASSFSPGTGGYQPQHFGDGTRLSIL.

The gene calls are TRBV29-1 and TRBJ2-7, with D possibly TRBD1 on 5 matching bases. V lost 2 bases to trimming and J lost 3 bases, with 17 bases between them. This CDR3 is 15 amino acids long. CDR1 is SQVTM, CDR2 ANQGSEA, per germline. CDR3 amino acids: CSVETGPQGGYEQYF. The CDR3 DNA sequence: TGCAGCGTTGAAACCGGGCCTCAGGGTGGCTACGAGCAGTACTTC.

V and J are TRBV10-2 and TRBJ1-1; D is undetermined. CDR1 and CDR2 from the germline V gene are WSHSY and SAAADI. V dropped 1 base and J dropped 4 bases, with 7 bases sitting between them. The CDR3 is 13 amino acids. The CDR3 nucleotides are TGCGCCAGCAGTGAGTACGGGAGCACTGAAGCTTTCTTT. Its protein product is CASSEYGSTEAFF.

A word on this clone: In the same sample, other DNA sequences code for this CDR3. V gene TRBV5-1 combines with J gene TRBJ2-2, with 7 positions matching TRBD2. CDR1 is SGHRS, CDR2 YFSETQ, per germline. V lost 0 bases, J lost 3 bases, and 2 bases stayed unmatched. The CDR3 totals 15 residues. DNA of the CDR3: TGCGCCAGCAGCTTGGCGGGAGGAGACACCGGGGAGCTGTTTTTT. Encoded protein: CASSLAGGDTGELFF.

About this clone itself: This may come from a read error, since a much larger clone is one base off. Other DNA sequences in the sample encode the same CDR3. The J gene is TRBJ1-1, the V gene TRBV5-1; a possible D gene is TRBD1 (6 bases). This CDR3 is built from 15 residues. Germline V CDR1 and CDR2: SGHRS, YFSETQ. The CDR3 loop reads CASSPLGNWDTEAFF. The CDR3 DNA reads TGCGCCAGCAGCCCCCTCGGGAATTGGGACACTGAGGCTTTCTTT.

In this sample, this clone turned up once. The CDR3 region is CASSTGLARDTQYF. The CDR3 DNA reads TGTGCCAGCAGCACGGGACTAGCGAGAGATACGCAGTATTTT. The chain uses TRBV7-9 and TRBJ2-3; TRBD2 matches 10 bases. The CDR3 covers 14 residues. The V segment lost 5 bases and the J segment 5 bases; nucleotides outside the gene matches: 4. The germline V gene has CDR1 SEHNR and CDR2 FQNEAQ (reference sequence).

The chain uses TRBV6-5 and TRBJ1-4; a weak D match, TRBD1 (6 bases). Germline V gene lookup returns CDR1 MNHEY and CDR2 SVGAGI. The CDR3 consists of 13 residues. V was trimmed by 7 bases and J by 1 base, leaving 7 bases between them. CDR3 region: CASKQGTNEKLFF. As DNA, the CDR3 is TGTGCCAGCAAACAGGGAACTAATGAAAAACTGTTTTTT.

The V gene is TRBV25-1, the J gene TRBJ1-2; D possibly corresponds to TRBD1 (6 bases). Looked up from germline, CDR1 is MGHDK and CDR2 is SYGVNS. Trimming removed 4 bases at V and 4 bases at J, with 10 bases between. The CDR3 is 13 residues long. The CDR3 sequence: CASSVTGTYGYTF. Written as DNA, the CDR3 is TGTGCCAGCAGTGTAACAGGGACCTATGGCTACACCTTC.

This sequence joins TRBV19 and TRBJ1-5, with 9 bases identical to TRBD1. Germline V CDR1 and CDR2: LNHDA, SQIVND (reference sequence). The ends lost 2 bases at V and 2 bases at J; junction bases unmatched: 1. This CDR3 spans 15 amino acids. Here the CDR3 DNA reads TGTGCCAGTAGTATAAGGGACAGGGGCAATCAGCCCCAGCATTTT. Its translation: CASSIRDRGNQPQHF. Complete variable domain (other parts from reference TRBV19 and TRBJ1-5): DGGITQSPKYLFRKEGQNVTLSCEQNLNHDAMYWYRQDPGQGLRLIYYSQIVNDFQKGDIAEGYSVSREKKESFPLTVTSAQKNPTAFYLCASSIRDRGNQPQHFGDGTRLSIL.